The 28 T cell receptor beta chains reported below all come from one sample, sequenced in a study of cytomegalovirus exposure and HLA in healthy donors. This PCR relied on a set of 60 Vbeta primers and 13 Jbeta primers. Clones were sequenced by immunoSEQ multiplex PCR, and TCRdb holds only the in-frame ones, with some missing. The table shows 150,000 to 200,000 clones, with roughly 85% occurring only once. The sequenced sample was PBMCs. All receptors come from a man aged 30-40 years in good health and CMV-seropositive.

V usage is TRBV5-1 and J usage is TRBJ2-7, with D unclear. The V gene lost 1 base and the J gene lost 5 bases, with 7 bases spanning the gap. Per the germline V gene, CDR1 is SGHRS and CDR2 is YFSETQ. The CDR3 runs to 12 residues. The CDR3 bases are TGCGCCAGCAGCTTGTACTACGACGAGCAGTACGTC. It specifies CASSLYYDEQYV.

The chain joins TRBV6-1 to TRBJ1-5; D gene uncertain. Germline CDR1 and CDR2: MNHNS and SASEGT. Trimming took 3 bases from V and 5 from J, leaving 14 bases between them. The CDR3 runs 15 residues. The CDR3 DNA follows: TGTGCCAGCAGTGACCCGGACCCGCGGGATCAGCCCCAGCATTTT. It is translated as CASSDPDPRDQPQHF.

J is TRBJ2-7 and V is TRBV7-8, with D possibly being TRBD2 (6 bases). V lost 2 bases and J lost 1, with 12 bases in between. Per germline, CDR1 SGHVS and CDR2 FQNEAQ. This CDR3 contains 15 residues. CDR3: CASSLRGRESYEQYV. DNA for the CDR3: TGTGCCAGCAGCTTACGGGGACGGGAGTCCTACGAGCAGTACGTC.

The chain couples TRBV2 to TRBJ2-7; 9 bases line up with TRBD1. Trimming removed 6 bases from V and 2 bases from J; junction bases left unmatched: 5. The germline CDR1 and CDR2 sequences are SNHLY and FYNNEI. This CDR3 comprises 14 residues. This CDR3 reads CASRGTGSPYEQYF. CDR3 nucleotides: TGTGCCAGCAGGGGGACAGGGAGTCCCTACGAGCAGTACTTC.

The chain employs TRBV6-4 and TRBJ2-3; 13 nucleotides align to TRBD2. The germline CDR1 and CDR2 sequences are MRHNA and SNTAGT. The CDR3 is made up of 15 amino acids. With 5 bases clipped from V and 4 bases from J, the junction kept 3 bases outside the gene matches. The CDR3 DNA is TGTGCCAGCAGTATACTAGCGGGAGGGCCAGATACGCAGTATTTT. Translating it yields CASSILAGGPDTQYF.

This rearrangement joins TRBV19 to TRBJ2-7, with 9 bases matching TRBD2. This CDR3 region has 15 residues. J gave up 3 bases and V 3 bases, and 6 bases lay outside the gene matches. Germline loops: CDR1 LNHDA, CDR2 SQIVND (reference sequence). The CDR3 DNA is TGTGCCAGTAGTATTCAAGCGGGAGGACGCTACGAGCAGTACTTC. Amino acids: CASSIQAGGRYEQYF.

This clone showed up just once. This chain connects TRBV7-9 to TRBJ2-7, with D maybe TRBD2 (5 bases). V lost 5 bases to trimming and J lost 2 bases, with 13 bases between them. Germline V gives CDR1 SEHNR, CDR2 FQNEAQ (reference sequence). The CDR3 length is 14 residues. The chain's CDR3 is CASSPQDSPYEQYV. CDR3 in DNA: TGTGCCAGCAGCCCCCAGGACTCGCCCTACGAGCAGTACGTC.

The chain carries TRBV6-6 and TRBJ2-3, with TRBD2 matching over 9 bases. CDR3 length: 14 residues. In germline, CDR1 is MNHNY, CDR2 SVGAGI (reference sequence). V lost 3 bases, J lost 5 bases, and 3 bases stayed unmatched. The CDR3 is CASSYSGSLDTQYF. The DNA of the CDR3 is TGTGCCAGCAGTTATAGCGGGAGTTTAGATACGCAGTATTTT.

The gene calls are TRBV7-2 and TRBJ2-7; D unresolved. Germline values: CDR1 SGHTA, CDR2 FQGNSA. The CDR3 has 13 residues. V lost 1 base and J 0 bases, leaving 4 bases between the germline ends. The CDR3 spells CASSLDYSYEQYV. DNA of the CDR3: TGTGCCAGCAGCTTAGACTACTCCTACGAGCAGTACGTC.

The rearrangement uses TRBV5-4 and TRBJ2-3; D is unresolved. The ends were cut back, 3 bases at V and 2 bases at J, with 16 bases in the middle. The CDR3 extends over 16 amino acids. CDR1 is SGHNT, CDR2 YYREEE, per germline (reference sequence). DNA for the CDR3: TGTGCCAGCAGCTACCGACTTGGTATAGCCACAGATACGCAGTATTTT. Amino acids: CASSYRLGIATDTQYF.

Here the CDR3 reads CASSLVRNTEAFF. The CDR3, as DNA: TGTGCCAGCAGCTTAGTTCGGAACACTGAAGCTTTCTTT. This chain uses TRBV11-1 with TRBJ1-1; D not resolved. V lost 1 base, J lost 1 base, and 4 bases lay in between. Germline values: CDR1 SGHAT, CDR2 FQDESV (reference sequence). The CDR3 length is 13 residues.

This chain uses TRBV18 with TRBJ2-4; TRBD1 might be the D (5 bases). The CDR3 has 13 residues. The germline V gene has CDR1 KGHSH and CDR2 LQKENI. The V and J ends lost 6 bases and 9 bases respectively, with 15 bases between them. The CDR3: CASSSPTDFIQYF. The CDR3 coding sequence is TGTGCCAGCTCTTCTCCGACAGATTTCATTCAGTACTTC. The full variable domain, completed using reference TRBV18 and TRBJ2-4, is NAGVMQNPRHLVRRRGQEARLRCSPMKGHSHVYWYRQLPEEGLKFMVYLQKENIIDESGMPKERFSAEFPKEGPSILRIQQVVRGDSAAYFCASSSPTDFIQYFGAGTRLSVL.

This chain connects TRBV4-3 to TRBJ1-5; D ambiguous. The germline gives CDR1 LGHNA, CDR2 YSLEER. V was pared by 4 bases and J by 10 bases, with 17 bases between. The length of the CDR3 is 14 residues. The CDR3 nucleotides are TGCGCCAGCAGCCCCTCGAGGGTCCGGAAACCCCAGCATTTT. It translates to CASSPSRVRKPQHF.

The rearrangement uses TRBV19 and TRBJ1-1, with D possibly matching TRBD1 (5 bases). Germline CDR1 reads LNHDA; CDR2 reads SQIVND (reference sequence). The CDR3 is 14 amino acids. The V end was cut by 5 bases, the J end by 1 base, with 11 bases between. CDR3 sequence: CASSPGGGNTEAFF. CDR3 sequence (DNA): TGTGCCAGTAGTCCCGGGGGGGGGAACACTGAAGCTTTCTTT.

Details on this clone: Different DNA sequences within this sample yield the same CDR3. The chain couples TRBV9 to TRBJ2-1, with 9 bases matching TRBD2. The CDR3 extends over 15 amino acids. V dropped 5 bases and J dropped 4; count of bases not matched to a gene: 7. Germline lookup yields CDR1 SGDLS and CDR2 YYNGEE. The CDR3 region has the DNA TGTGCCAGCAGTCTTAGCGGGAGTAGGTACAATGAGCAGTTCTTC. Protein sequence: CASSLSGSRYNEQFF.

The rearrangement uses TRBV5-4 and TRBJ2-1; 14 positions match TRBD2. The V segment lost 3 bases and the J segment 6 bases; nucleotides outside the gene matches: 2. This CDR3 has 15 residues. CDR1 and CDR2 (germline): SGHNT, YYREEE (reference sequence). The CDR3 loop reads CASSSGLAGVNEQFF. CDR3 coding DNA: TGTGCCAGCAGCTCGGGACTAGCGGGAGTCAATGAGCAGTTCTTC. The entire variable domain, with the rest obtained from reference TRBV5-4 and TRBJ2-1, is as follows: ETGVTQSPTHLIKTRGQQVTLRCSSQSGHNTVSWYQQALGQGPQFIFQYYREEENGRGNFPPRFSGLQFPNYSSELNVNALELDDSALYLCASSSGLAGVNEQFFGPGTRLTVL.

V gene TRBV5-4 combines with J gene TRBJ2-1; the match to TRBD2 covers 15 bases. The CDR3 has 17 residues. CDR1 is SGHNT, CDR2 YYREEE, per germline (reference sequence). The V segment lost 0 bases and the J segment 7 bases; nucleotides outside the gene matches: 5. CDR3 protein: CASSLALGLAGGNEQFF. The CDR3 DNA reads TGTGCCAGCAGCTTGGCCCTCGGACTAGCGGGAGGGAATGAGCAGTTCTTC.

This clone was recorded only once. The DNA of the CDR3 is TGTGCCAGCGGGGGACAGGGAATGGGCACTGAAGCTTTCTTT. This translates into CASGGQGMGTEAFF. J is TRBJ1-1 and V is TRBV7-2, with TRBD1 matching over 9 bases. The CDR3 covers 14 residues. J gave up 4 bases and V 8 bases, and 8 bases lay outside the gene matches. Germline assignment: CDR1 SGHTA and CDR2 FQGNSA. Full variable domain (remainder filled in from reference TRBV7-2 and TRBJ1-1): GAGVSQSPSNKVTEKGKDVELRCDPISGHTALYWYRQSLGQGLEFLIYFQGNSAPDKSGLPSDRFSAERTGGSVSTLTIQRTQQEDSAVYLCASGGQGMGTEAFFGQGTRLTVV.

This clone was found once. The chain recombines TRBV19 with TRBJ2-3; tentatively, D is TRBD2 (6 bases). The ends were cut back, 3 bases at V and 2 bases at J, with 12 bases in the middle. The CDR3 extends over 15 amino acids. Germline V gives CDR1 LNHDA, CDR2 SQIVND (reference sequence). In nucleotides, the CDR3 is TGTGCCAGTAGTATCCCCGCGGGATCCACAGATACGCAGTATTTT. Its protein product is CASSIPAGSTDTQYF.

The V call is TRBV4-1, the J call TRBJ2-1; 7 bases are a match to TRBD2. V dropped 1 base and J dropped 1; count of bases not matched to a gene: 4. There are 16 residues in the CDR3. The germline gives CDR1 MGHRA, CDR2 YSYEKL. The CDR3 region is CASSQVEGGSYNEQFF. The DNA of the CDR3 is TGCGCCAGCAGCCAAGTTGAGGGAGGGTCCTACAATGAGCAGTTCTTC.

A single count supports this clone. The genes are TRBV4-3 and TRBJ2-7; 9 positions agree with TRBD1. After removal of 2 bases from V and 6 bases from J, the junction contained 8 bases not matched to a gene. Germline V CDR1 and CDR2: LGHNA, YSLEER. This CDR3 is built from 15 residues. As DNA, the CDR3 is TGCGCCAGCAGCCAATCTCCGGGACAGGGTGGCGAGCAGTACTTC. It specifies CASSQSPGQGGEQYF.

A word on this clone: Its ends do not fully match the called genes, so a read error is possible. The genes are TRBV10-3 and TRBJ2-1; 16 positions match TRBD2. Germline V gene data show CDR1 as ENHRY and CDR2 as SYGVKD. The CDR3 has 16 residues. The CDR3 sequence is CAIRMGLAGGDNEQFF. CDR3 in DNA: TGTGCTATCAGGATGGGACTAGCGGGAGGGGACAATGAGCAGTTCTTC.

The chain links TRBV4-1 to TRBJ1-1, with D hard to call. The germline V and J ends were trimmed by 6 bases and 0 bases, with 11 bases remaining between them. The germline gives CDR1 MGHRA, CDR2 YSYEKL. The CDR3 is 14 amino acids. This CDR3 is CASRLRTVNTEAFF. CDR3 in DNA: TGCGCCAGCAGACTTCGTACCGTGAACACTGAAGCTTTCTTT.

V is TRBV7-9 and J is TRBJ2-7; D may be TRBD1 (5 bases). Between the trimmed V and J ends, which lost 5 bases and 2 bases, there was a span of 13 bases. Germline loops: CDR1 SEHNR, CDR2 FQNEAQ (reference sequence). The CDR3 is made up of 14 amino acids. CDR3 protein: CASSHEGVTYEQYF. CDR3 DNA: TGTGCCAGCAGCCATGAAGGGGTAACCTACGAGCAGTACTTC.

To note about this clone: The sample has other DNA sequences that encode this CDR3 too. The genes are TRBV19 and TRBJ1-1; possibly TRBD1 for D (5 bases). Trimming removed 9 bases at V and 1 base at J, with 9 bases between. From germline, CDR1 is LNHDA and CDR2 SQIVND (reference sequence). The CDR3 extends over 12 amino acids. The CDR3, as DNA: TGTGCCAGCAGAGACAGGAACACTGAAGCTTTCTTT. Protein sequence: CASRDRNTEAFF.

The rearrangement uses TRBV9 and TRBJ2-1; D remains ambiguous. V lost 1 base, J lost 0 bases, and 8 bases lay in between. From germline, CDR1 is SGDLS and CDR2 YYNGEE. The CDR3 sequence is 15 residues long. CDR3 loop: CASSVQPVSYNEQFF. The CDR3 DNA is TGTGCCAGCAGCGTACAACCGGTCTCCTACAATGAGCAGTTCTTC. Together with reference TRBV9 and TRBJ2-1, the CDR3 gives the full variable domain: DSGVTQTPKHLITATGQRVTLRCSPRSGDLSVYWYQQSLDQGLQFLIQYYNGEERAKGNILERFSAQQFPDLHSELNLSSLELGDSALYFCASSVQPVSYNEQFFGPGTRLTVL.

The genes are TRBV28 and TRBJ2-7; the match to TRBD2 covers 8 bases. CDR3 size: 15 residues. Per the germline V gene, CDR1 is MDHEN and CDR2 is SYDVKM. The V segment lost 2 bases and the J segment 0 bases; nucleotides outside the gene matches: 3. The CDR3 DNA sequence: TGTGCCAGCAGTTTAGGACTAGCTAGCTCCTACGAGCAGTACTTC. As protein: CASSLGLASSYEQYF.

V and J are TRBV6-1 and TRBJ1-2; D remains ambiguous. Trimming shortened V by 2 bases and J by 8 bases, and 18 bases separated the two germline ends. Germline V lookup: CDR1 MNHNS, CDR2 SASEGT. The CDR3 totals 15 residues. DNA of the CDR3: TGTGCCAGCAGTGAATCCCTGACACTGCCGGGAGGCTACACCTTC. This encodes CASSESLTLPGGYTF.